What follows are 27 T cell receptor beta chains derived from one specimen sequenced in a study of blood T cell repertoires in COVID-19. Profiled with immunoSEQ multiplex PCR; TCRdb holds only in-frame clones, not every one. The sample consists of under 100,000 clones, around 90% of them appearing once. Material: peripheral blood. These receptors all come from a man aged 25 to 45 with acute or convalescent COVID-19.

This sequence joins TRBV7-2 and TRBJ2-7, with TRBD1 matching over 11 bases. The CDR3 totals 14 residues. Germline V lookup: CDR1 SGHTA, CDR2 FQGNSA. The J segment lost 6 bases and the V segment lost 5 bases, leaving 6 bases of the junction unmatched. The DNA of the CDR3 is TGTGCCAGCAGCACCCGGGGACAGGGGGGCGAGCAGTACTTC. This sequence encodes CASSTRGQGGEQYF.

This rearrangement joins TRBV11-2 to TRBJ2-1; 8 bases match TRBD2. The CDR3 extends over 16 amino acids. The germline gives CDR1 SGHAT, CDR2 FQNNGV. Trimming cost V 1 base and J 11 bases; bases outside gene matches: 13. As DNA, the CDR3 is TGTGCCAGCAGCTTAGGAGCTAGGCGGCGGGAGGTTAAGCAGTTCTTC. The encoded protein is CASSLGARRREVKQFF.

The chain carries TRBV2 and TRBJ2-1; TRBD2 is a possible D gene (6 bases). CDR1 is SNHLY, CDR2 FYNNEI, per germline. V lost 3 bases and J lost 5, with 11 bases in between. The CDR3 spans 14 residues. The CDR3 loop reads CASSDQRVDNEQFF. CDR3 coding DNA: TGTGCCAGCAGTGACCAGCGGGTCGACAATGAGCAGTTCTTC.

The gene calls are TRBV6-6 and TRBJ2-7; the D gene is possibly TRBD1 (5 bases). Germline V gene data show CDR1 as MNHNY and CDR2 as SVGAGI (reference sequence). V dropped 8 bases and J dropped 6 bases, with 17 bases sitting between them. This CDR3 is built from 13 residues. As DNA, the CDR3 is TGTGCCAGCTCCCCCAGGGTAACAGGCGAGCAGTACTTC. Amino acids: CASSPRVTGEQYF.

V gene TRBV29-1 combines with J gene TRBJ2-3; D is perhaps TRBD2 (6 bases). The CDR3 covers 14 residues. Germline V gene data show CDR1 as SQVTM and CDR2 as ANQGSEA. V lost 1 base and J 6 bases, leaving 14 bases between the germline ends. CDR3 loop: CSVEGGDPLDTQYF. CDR3 in DNA: TGCAGCGTTGAAGGGGGGGACCCGCTGGATACGCAGTATTTT.

CDR3: CASSEAIGTGVNQPQHF. DNA for the CDR3: TGTGCCAGTAGTGAGGCTATCGGGACAGGCGTAAATCAGCCCCAGCATTTT. V and J are TRBV19 and TRBJ1-5; 8 nucleotides match TRBD1. Trimming at V came to 5 bases and at J to 4 bases, leaving 13 bases not matched to a gene. Germline V lookup: CDR1 LNHDA, CDR2 SQIVND (reference sequence). The CDR3 is made up of 17 amino acids.

There are a few counts of this clone. The V gene is TRBV21-1, the J gene TRBJ1-5; the table's D gene call, TRBD1, was not cross checked with the DNA. TRBV21-1 is classified as a pseudogene. This CDR3 is built from 12 residues. Here the CDR3 reads CASSKISQPQHF. CDR3 bases: TGTGCCAGCAGCAAGATCAGTCAGCCCCAGCATTTT.

V gene TRBV28 combines with J gene TRBJ2-3, with a tentative D call TRBD1 (6 bases). Germline V gene data show CDR1 as MDHEN and CDR2 as SYDVKM. The CDR3 has 14 residues. Deletions cut 6 bases from V and 5 bases from J, with 15 bases between. The CDR3 nucleotides are TGTGCCAGCAGCAGGGGAGCAGGGCAAGATACGCAGTATTTT. Protein sequence: CASSRGAGQDTQYF.

The chain links TRBV4-1 to TRBJ2-3, with D maybe TRBD2 (5 bases). Germline CDR1 is MGHRA and CDR2 is YSYEKL. The V end was cut by 0 bases, the J end by 0 bases, with 13 bases between. CDR3 length: 17 residues. CDR3 loop: CASSQDSARRSTDTQYF. The DNA for the CDR3 is TGCGCCAGCAGCCAAGATAGCGCACGGCGTAGCACAGATACGCAGTATTTT.

The rearrangement links TRBV28 to TRBJ1-2; D is possibly TRBD1 (5 bases). Germline CDR1 is MDHEN and CDR2 is SYDVKM. The CDR3 runs 12 residues. V shed 3 bases and J shed 4 bases, with 6 bases lying between them. The CDR3 DNA reads TGTGCCAGCAGTTTGGGGGGCTATGGCTACACCTTC. It is translated as CASSLGGYGYTF.

This chain links TRBV19 with TRBJ2-5, with 10 bases that match TRBD2. The germline V gene has CDR1 LNHDA and CDR2 SQIVND (reference sequence). V trimming: 5 bases; J trimming: 4 bases; junction bases outside the gene matches: 7. This CDR3 region has 15 residues. The chain's CDR3 is CASSWLAGVGETQYF. The DNA for the CDR3 is TGTGCCAGTAGTTGGCTAGCGGGAGTTGGAGAGACCCAGTACTTC.

The J gene is TRBJ1-5, the V gene TRBV27; D is uncertain. V was trimmed by 6 bases and J by 10 bases, leaving 22 bases between them. The length of the CDR3 is 15 residues. Per the germline V gene, CDR1 is MNHEY and CDR2 is SMNVEV (reference sequence). The DNA of the CDR3 is TGTGCCAGCAGCCCTCCTAGCGCGGAGGATTACCCCCAGCATTTT. Protein sequence: CASSPPSAEDYPQHF.

In this sample, this clone turned up a few times. The chain combines TRBV29-1 with TRBJ2-1; TRBD1 matches at 7 bases. The CDR3 runs 14 residues. Unmatched junction bases numbered 10, after V lost 7 bases and J lost 4 bases. Germline CDR1 is SQVTM and CDR2 is ANQGSEA. As DNA, the CDR3 is TGCAGCGCCCTCCCCCAGACAGGGTACAATGAGCAGTTCTTC. It specifies CSALPQTGYNEQFF.

The chain employs TRBV11-3 and TRBJ2-1; D ambiguous. This CDR3 has 13 amino acids. V lost 3 bases and J 9 bases, leaving 12 bases between the germline ends. The V gene's germline CDR1 is SGHNT and CDR2 YENEEA. The CDR3 spells CASSFSQRGEQFF. The CDR3 DNA is TGTGCCAGCAGCTTCAGTCAGAGAGGTGAGCAGTTCTTC.

The V call is TRBV7-9, the J call TRBJ1-5, with TRBD1 matching 7 bases. Per the germline V gene, CDR1 is SEHNR and CDR2 is FQNEAQ (reference sequence). V dropped 5 bases and J dropped 2; count of bases not matched to a gene: 6. The CDR3 spans 15 residues. CDR3 DNA: TGTGCCAGCAGCACAGGGGTGGCCGGCAATCAGCCCCAGCATTTT. This sequence encodes CASSTGVAGNQPQHF.

This clone came up a few times. The chain is built from TRBV4-2 and TRBJ1-4, with a possible D match to TRBD1 (6 bases). Trimming took 1 base from V and 0 from J, leaving 6 bases between them. This CDR3 comprises 15 residues. Germline CDR1 is LGHNA and CDR2 is YNFKEQ. DNA for the CDR3: TGTGCCAGCAGCCAAGGACAGGCAACTAATGAAAAACTGTTTTTT. It is translated as CASSQGQATNEKLFF.

This clone was recorded only once. The gene calls are TRBV11-2 and TRBJ2-3, with 9 positions matching TRBD2. Germline assignment: CDR1 SGHAT and CDR2 FQNNGV. V lost 6 bases, J lost 2 bases, and 6 bases stayed unmatched. This CDR3 comprises 15 residues. CDR3 in amino acids: CASSRTSEHTDTQYF. CDR3 bases: TGTGCCAGCAGTCGGACTAGCGAGCACACAGATACGCAGTATTTT.

The V gene is TRBV27, the J gene TRBJ2-2; the match to TRBD2 covers 7 bases. This CDR3 spans 15 amino acids. The V gene end was trimmed by 6 bases and the J gene end by 5 bases; junction bases not matched to a gene: 9. In germline, CDR1 is MNHEY, CDR2 SMNVEV (reference sequence). Here the CDR3 reads CASSPAPGGTGELFF. CDR3 nucleotide sequence: TGTGCCAGCAGCCCTGCCCCCGGGGGGACCGGGGAGCTGTTTTTT.

This sequence joins TRBV6-5 and TRBJ1-1; D perhaps matches TRBD1 (6 bases). Germline assignment: CDR1 MNHEY and CDR2 SVGAGI. The CDR3 sequence is 13 residues long. Trimming took off 6 bases at V and 0 bases at J, with 8 bases between the two ends. CDR3 sequence reads: CASRQGMNTEAFF. CDR3 sequence (DNA): TGTGCCAGCAGGCAGGGGATGAACACTGAAGCTTTCTTT.

This clone was found a few times. The CDR3 sequence: CASSPGQRHEKLFF. Here the CDR3 DNA reads TGTGCCAGCAGCCCGGGACAGCGACATGAAAAACTGTTTTTT. J is TRBJ1-4 and V is TRBV7-2, with 7 nucleotides matching TRBD1. V lost 5 bases, J lost 6 bases, and 6 bases stayed unmatched. CDR3 length: 14 residues. Germline V gene lookup returns CDR1 SGHTA and CDR2 FQGNSA.

The sample holds one count of this clone. The chain couples TRBV7-2 to TRBJ2-1; maybe TRBD2 (6 bases). V dropped 1 base and J dropped 9 bases, with 19 bases sitting between them. Germline CDR1 and CDR2: SGHTA and FQGNSA. The CDR3 consists of 16 residues. The CDR3 is CASSLVGSGVAGEQFF. CDR3 in DNA: TGTGCCAGCAGCTTAGTCGGATCGGGGGTCGCCGGTGAGCAGTTCTTC.

This chain joins TRBV2 and TRBJ2-2; TRBD2 is a possible D gene (5 bases). The germline V gene encodes CDR1 SNHLY and CDR2 FYNNEI. This CDR3 contains 11 residues. V was trimmed by 8 bases and J by 7 bases, leaving 8 bases between them. CDR3 bases: TGTGCCAGCGGAGCGGACGGGGAGCTGTTTTTT. It yields the protein CASGADGELFF. Full variable domain (rest looked up from reference TRBV2 and TRBJ2-2): EPEVTQTPSHQVTQMGQEVILRCVPISNHLYFYWYRQILGQKVEFLVSFYNNEISEKSEIFDDQFSVERPDGSNFTLKIRSTKLEDSAMYFCASGADGELFFGEGSRLTVL.

This chain uses TRBV12-3 or TRBV12-4 with TRBJ2-2; D is perhaps TRBD1 (6 bases). V was pared by 4 bases and J by 6 bases, with 9 bases between. The CDR3 covers 13 residues. The CDR3 region is CASSYKGAGELFF. The CDR3 nucleotides read TGTGCCAGCAGTTATAAGGGGGCCGGGGAGCTGTTTTTT.

A few counts support this clone. The gene calls are TRBV19 and TRBJ2-3, with D perhaps TRBD1 (6 bases). CDR3 length: 20 residues. Looked up from germline, CDR1 is LNHDA and CDR2 is SQIVND (reference sequence). V shed 1 base and J shed 6 bases, with 29 bases lying between them. The CDR3 region is CASSIAAFSSSQGSRDTQYF. The DNA for the CDR3 is TGTGCCAGTAGTATAGCTGCCTTTTCATCGTCTCAGGGGAGTAGGGATACGCAGTATTTT.

The rearrangement joins TRBV4-1 to TRBJ2-7; 7 nucleotides agree with TRBD2. Germline lookup yields CDR1 MGHRA and CDR2 YSYEKL. With V trimmed by 3 bases and J by 0 bases, 8 bases remained unmatched. The CDR3 has 16 amino acids. For the CDR3, the DNA is TGCGCCAGCAGCCAGGGATGGGGGGGAGCCTCCTACGAGCAGTACTTC. Its protein is CASSQGWGGASYEQYF.

The chain combines TRBV28 with TRBJ1-2; D unresolved. This CDR3 spans 15 amino acids. The V gene lost 7 bases and the J gene lost 1 base, with 16 bases spanning the gap. The germline V gene has CDR1 MDHEN and CDR2 SYDVKM. Here the CDR3 DNA reads TGTGCCAGCATAACCAGGCGCGGAGGTAACTATGGCTACACCTTC. Amino acids: CASITRRGGNYGYTF.

The V and J genes are TRBV19 and TRBJ2-7; no reliable D call. The V gene's germline CDR1 is LNHDA and CDR2 SQIVND (reference sequence). The V end was cut by 4 bases, the J end by 2 bases, with 9 bases between. CDR3 length equals 13 residues. The CDR3 sequence: CASSNMGTYEQYF. The CDR3 coding sequence is TGTGCCAGTAGTAATATGGGCACCTACGAGCAGTACTTC.